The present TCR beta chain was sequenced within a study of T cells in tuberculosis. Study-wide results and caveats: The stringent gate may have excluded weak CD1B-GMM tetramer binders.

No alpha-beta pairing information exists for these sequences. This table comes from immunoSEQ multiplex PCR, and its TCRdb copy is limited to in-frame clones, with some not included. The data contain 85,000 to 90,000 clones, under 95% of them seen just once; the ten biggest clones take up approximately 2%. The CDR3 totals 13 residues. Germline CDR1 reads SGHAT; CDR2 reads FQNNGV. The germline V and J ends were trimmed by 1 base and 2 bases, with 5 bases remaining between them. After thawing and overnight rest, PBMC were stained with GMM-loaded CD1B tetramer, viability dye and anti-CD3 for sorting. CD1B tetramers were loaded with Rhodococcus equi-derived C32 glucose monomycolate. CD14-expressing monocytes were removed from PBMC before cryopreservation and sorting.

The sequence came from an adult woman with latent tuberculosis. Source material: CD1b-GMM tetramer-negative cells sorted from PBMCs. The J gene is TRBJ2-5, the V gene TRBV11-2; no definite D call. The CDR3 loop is CASSLVLQETQYF. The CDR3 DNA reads TGTGCCAGCAGCTTAGTGCTACAAGAGACCCAGTACTTC.